The 9 T cell receptor beta chains given below trace back to one sample, sequenced in a study of blood T cell repertoires in COVID-19. The method was immunoSEQ multiplex PCR; TCRdb's version includes in-frame clones alone and lacks a portion of them. The table includes about 270,000 clones, around 81% detected once. Sequencing was carried out using peripheral blood. Receptors originate from a woman in her sixties or seventies with active or convalescent COVID-19.

The chain is built from TRBV7-6 and TRBJ1-2; TRBD1 matches 10 bases. This CDR3 comprises 14 residues. Germline V CDR1 and CDR2: SGHVS, FNYEAQ. The V gene end was trimmed by 3 bases and the J gene end by 2 bases; junction bases not matched to a gene: 0. CDR3 coding DNA: TGTGCCAGCAGCTTGGACAGGGGGAACTATGGCTACACCTTC. Its translation: CASSLDRGNYGYTF.

This chain connects TRBV4-1 to TRBJ2-1; TRBD1 is a possible D gene (5 bases). The ends were cut back, 7 bases at V and 9 bases at J, with 19 bases in the middle. CDR3 length: 14 amino acids. CDR1 is MGHRA and CDR2 is YSYEKL in the germline V gene. The CDR3 region has the DNA TGCGCCAGCACCCTTGGGCAGGGTAAGGGTGAGCAGTTCTTC. Encoded protein: CASTLGQGKGEQFF.

This clone was seen repeatedly, ten times or more. The chain recombines TRBV11-2 with TRBJ1-2, with 10 bases fitting TRBD1. The junction had 2 bases not matched to a gene; V was cut back by 4 bases and J by 3 bases. The CDR3 is made up of 14 amino acids. Germline V gene data show CDR1 as SGHAT and CDR2 as FQNNGV. The CDR3 here is CASSSGQGDYGYTF. CDR3 bases: TGTGCCAGCAGCTCTGGACAGGGGGACTATGGCTACACCTTC.

This rearrangement joins TRBV29-1 to TRBJ2-1, with 13 bases lining up with TRBD2. The CDR3 has 18 amino acids. The germline V gene has CDR1 SQVTM and CDR2 ANQGSEA. The V segment lost 4 bases and the J segment 4 bases; nucleotides outside the gene matches: 13. This CDR3 is CSVARGTSGARRYNEQFF. In DNA, the CDR3 is TGCAGCGTTGCGAGAGGGACTAGCGGGGCCCGTCGTTACAATGAGCAGTTCTTC.

The chain employs TRBV1 and TRBJ1-2. TRBV1 is termed a pseudogene. This CDR3 has 16 residues. CDR3 protein: CTSSQDPRCTTYGYTF. The CDR3, as DNA: TGCACCAGCAGCCAAGATCCCCGATGCACTACTTATGGCTACACCTTC.

This sequence joins TRBV5-4 and TRBJ1-3; 9 bases fit TRBD1. V trimming: 0 bases; J trimming: 4 bases; junction bases outside the gene matches: 5. CDR1 and CDR2 from the germline V gene are SGHNT and YYREEE (reference sequence). The length of the CDR3 is 16 residues. The CDR3 reads CASSLDPGTGGNTIYF. The DNA for the CDR3 is TGTGCCAGCAGCTTGGACCCCGGGACAGGGGGAAACACCATATATTTT.

The genes are TRBV29-1 and TRBJ2-7; maybe TRBD1 (6 bases). Trimming left V 6 bases short and J 5 bases short, with 20 bases between. The CDR3 is 14 residues long. CDR1 is SQVTM, CDR2 ANQGSEA, per germline. This chain's CDR3 is CSVAGVQGSDEQYF. The CDR3 nucleotides are TGCAGCGTAGCCGGTGTTCAGGGGTCCGACGAGCAGTACTTC.

The chain couples TRBV19 to TRBJ1-2, with TRBD1 as a possible D gene (5 bases). The V end was cut by 3 bases, the J end by 5 bases, with 10 bases between. The CDR3 runs to 13 residues. Germline V gives CDR1 LNHDA, CDR2 SQIVND (reference sequence). The CDR3 DNA is TGTGCCAGTAGTATTATCAGGGTTTATGGCTACACCTTC. Protein product: CASSIIRVYGYTF.

This chain links TRBV10-3 with TRBJ2-1; 7 bases line up with TRBD2. The CDR3 runs 16 residues. The V segment lost 6 bases and the J segment 2 bases; nucleotides outside the gene matches: 10. Germline V gives CDR1 ENHRY, CDR2 SYGVKD. The CDR3 DNA sequence: TGTGCCATCAGAACCCAGACGGGACTACCCTACAATGAGCAGTTCTTC. Translated, it gives CAIRTQTGLPYNEQFF.